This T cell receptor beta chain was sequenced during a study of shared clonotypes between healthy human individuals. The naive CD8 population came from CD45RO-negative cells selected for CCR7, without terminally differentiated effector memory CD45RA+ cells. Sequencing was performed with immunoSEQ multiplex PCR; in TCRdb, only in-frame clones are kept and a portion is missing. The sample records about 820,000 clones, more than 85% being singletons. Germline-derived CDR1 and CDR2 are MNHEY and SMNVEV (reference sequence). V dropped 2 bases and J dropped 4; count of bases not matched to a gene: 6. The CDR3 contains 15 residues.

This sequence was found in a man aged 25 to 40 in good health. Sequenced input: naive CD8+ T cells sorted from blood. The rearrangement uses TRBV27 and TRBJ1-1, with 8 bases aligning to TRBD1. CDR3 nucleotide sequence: TGTGCCAGCAGTTTACACTCGACAGGGGTCACTGAAGCTTTCTTT. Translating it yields CASSLHSTGVTEAFF.